These T cell receptor beta chains were read from a single sample in a study of T cell repertoires in cytomegalovirus infection. These TCRs' antigens remain unknown. MiXCR, applied by TCRdb to the reads, yields one record per CDR3 protein. Altogether roughly 110,000 distinct CDR3 sequences are present, about 30% being singletons, with the ten largest covering 41%. Source: CD8+ T cells from cultured PBMCs, taken from culture after CMV antigen stimulation. These receptors were taken from a human donor in good health (CMV status not recorded). Some clones in this sample may be carry-over from other donors' samples. Both conserved end residues are part of each CDR3. The D gene is left open where the match is weak. Where a row states a size, it is once, few, many or the class of an expanded clone; other rows omit it.

clone_size	v_call	d_call	j_call	cdr3_length	cdr3_aa	cdr3_nt
.	TRBV7-9	TRBD1	TRBJ2-2	15	CASSSPPGGTGELFF	TGTGCCAGCAGCTCCCCACCAGGGGGAACCGGGGAGCTGTTTTTT
few	TRBV12-5	.	TRBJ1-5	14	CASGLGGGNQPQHF	TGTGCTAGTGGTTTGGGGGGAGGCAATCAGCCCCAGCATTTT
.	TRBV12-3/TRBV12-4	.	TRBJ1-2	12	CASSEGLSGYTF	TGTGCCAGCAGTGAGGGGTTGAGTGGCTACACCTTC
.	TRBV12-3/TRBV12-4	TRBD1	TRBJ2-3	19	CASRPATGGSMVVPDTQYF	TGTGCCAGCAGACCCGCAACAGGGGGCAGTATGGTAGTCCCAGATACGCAGTATTTT
.	TRBV19	.	TRBJ1-1	12	CASQYGNTEAFF	TGTGCCAGCCAGTACGGGAACACTGAAGCTTTCTTT
.	TRBV4-1	TRBD1	TRBJ1-2	15	CASSQDRDSSKGYTF	TGCGCCAGCAGCCAAGATCGGGACAGCTCGAAGGGCTACACCTTC
.	TRBV6-2/TRBV6-3	TRBD2	TRBJ2-1	14	CASSGLAIYNEQFF	TGTGCCAGCTCGGGACTAGCGATATACAATGAGCAGTTCTTC
few	TRBV28	.	TRBJ1-2	11	CAGGSNYGYTF	TGCGCGGGGGGATCTAACTATGGCTACACCTTC
.	TRBV4-1	.	TRBJ1-5	18	CASSQDLWQGKGNQPQHF	TGCGCCAGCAGCCAAGATCTTTGGCAGGGGAAGGGAAATCAGCCCCAGCATTTT
.	TRBV6-6	.	TRBJ1-3	17	CASSYSFDGPSGNTIYF	TGTGCCAGCAGTTACTCGTTTGACGGGCCCTCTGGAAACACCATATATTTT
few	TRBV6-1	.	TRBJ1-5	15	CASSEWRGGNQPQHF	TGTGCCAGCAGTGAATGGCGGGGAGGGAATCAGCCCCAGCATTTT
.	TRBV28	TRBD2	TRBJ2-3	17	CASSLPPSGGPTDTQYF	TGTGCCAGCAGTTTACCCCCTAGCGGGGGGCCCACAGATACGCAGTATTTT
few	TRBV7-2	.	TRBJ2-1	15	CASSLAFGGPNEQFF	TGTGCCAGCAGCTTAGCTTTCGGGGGCCCCAATGAGCAGTTCTTC
.	TRBV7-2	.	TRBJ1-1	15	CASSLRRGGGTEAFF	TGTGCCAGCAGCTTAAGGAGGGGGGGTGGCACTGAAGCTTTCTTT
few	TRBV7-8	.	TRBJ2-7	15	CASSLSGRGTYEQYF	TGTGCCAGCAGCTTATCGGGGCGGGGTACCTACGAGCAGTACTTC
few	TRBV7-9	TRBD1	TRBJ2-1	15	CASSIGTGEYNEQFF	TGTGCCAGCAGCATTGGGACAGGGGAATACAATGAGCAGTTCTTC
few	TRBV10-3	.	TRBJ2-3	13	CAISEAGTDTQYF	TGTGCCATCAGTGAGGCGGGCACAGATACGCAGTATTTT
.	TRBV27	TRBD1	TRBJ2-7	16	CASSLSGTGGFYEQYF	TGTGCCAGCAGTTTATCAGGGACAGGGGGGTTCTACGAGCAGTACTTC
many	TRBV7-2	.	TRBJ2-7	15	CASSLVLSTSYEQYF	TGTGCCAGCAGCTTAGTTCTTAGCACGTCCTACGAGCAGTACTTC
.	TRBV3-1	.	TRBJ1-2	13	CASISRWGNGYTF	TGTGCCAGCATCTCGAGATGGGGGAACGGCTACACCTTC
.	TRBV27	.	TRBJ2-6	19	CASSKNPYVPGSGANVLTF	TGTGCCAGCAGCAAAAATCCCTATGTCCCAGGTTCTGGGGCCAACGTCCTGACTTTC
.	TRBV4-1	TRBD1	TRBJ2-1	15	CASSPGTGGFNEQFF	TGCGCCAGCAGCCCCGGGACAGGGGGCTTTAATGAGCAGTTCTTC
few	TRBV6-1	.	TRBJ1-5	14	CASSESSGVGPQHF	TGTGCCAGCAGTGAATCGTCAGGGGTCGGGCCCCAGCATTTT
few	TRBV6-2/TRBV6-3	.	TRBJ2-7	13	CASENRGRGEQYF	TGTGCCAGCGAGAATCGAGGCCGAGGCGAGCAGTACTTC
.	TRBV29-1	.	TRBJ2-5	15	CSVEQETRLPETQYF	TGCAGCGTTGAACAGGAAACTAGGCTTCCAGAGACCCAGTACTTC
.	TRBV5-1	.	TRBJ2-1	17	CASSLFWAESSYNEQFF	TGCGCCAGCAGCTTGTTCTGGGCAGAGAGCTCCTACAATGAGCAGTTCTTC
few	TRBV7-6	TRBD2	TRBJ2-1	15	CASSVTSGGAGEQFF	TGTGCCAGCAGCGTGACTAGCGGGGGGGCGGGTGAGCAGTTCTTC
.	TRBV3-1	TRBD1	TRBJ2-3	18	CASSPPGRQGVWTDTQYF	TGTGCCAGCAGCCCCCCGGGACGCCAGGGGGTATGGACAGATACGCAGTATTTT
.	TRBV12-5	.	TRBJ2-2	17	CASGLDLGRRGTGELFF	TGTGCTAGTGGTTTGGACCTAGGGCGTCGGGGCACCGGGGAGCTGTTTTTT
.	TRBV19	TRBD2	TRBJ2-3	16	CASSTRPAGGTDTQYF	TGTGCCAGTAGTACCCGCCCCGCGGGAGGCACAGATACGCAGTATTTT
.	TRBV3-1	TRBD1	TRBJ2-3	16	CASSQVGRGSTDTQYF	TGTGCCAGCAGCCAAGTCGGCAGGGGGAGCACAGATACGCAGTATTTT
.	TRBV6-5	.	TRBJ2-1	15	CASSYGGGGVNEQFF	TGTGCCAGCAGTTACGGAGGGGGGGGTGTCAATGAGCAGTTCTTC
.	TRBV5-6	.	TRBJ2-1	17	CASSMGIVEGSYNEQFF	TGTGCCAGCAGCATGGGGATTGTGGAGGGGTCCTACAATGAGCAGTTCTTC
few	TRBV7-9	.	TRBJ2-7	15	CASSLPLGASYEQYF	TGTGCCAGCAGCTTGCCCCTGGGGGCTTCCTACGAGCAGTACTTC
few	TRBV7-9	TRBD1	TRBJ2-2	17	CASSPPGQGLGSGELFF	TGTGCCAGCAGCCCCCCGGGACAGGGCCTTGGTTCCGGGGAGCTGTTTTTT
once	TRBV4-1	.	TRBJ1-5	17	CASSPRHFEKDNQPQHF	TGCGCCAGCAGCCCGCGTCACTTTGAAAAGGACAATCAGCCCCAGCATTTT
few	TRBV19	TRBD1	TRBJ2-1	15	CASSMRQGAGNEQFF	TGTGCCAGTAGTATGCGGCAGGGGGCAGGCAATGAGCAGTTCTTC
.	TRBV6-2/TRBV6-3	.	TRBJ2-3	18	CASSYNPPRDTGTDTQYF	TGTGCCAGCAGTTACAACCCCCCCCGGGACACCGGCACAGATACGCAGTATTTT
.	TRBV9	.	TRBJ1-2	12	CASSADRYGYTF	TGTGCCAGCAGCGCTGACAGATATGGCTACACCTTC
many	TRBV7-6	.	TRBJ1-4	15	CASSRRWGYNEKLFF	TGTGCCAGCAGCCGAAGGTGGGGGTATAACGAAAAACTGTTTTTT
.	TRBV6-1	TRBD2	TRBJ2-5	17	CASRLTSGGASRETQYF	TGTGCCAGCAGACTAACTAGCGGGGGGGCCTCAAGAGAGACCCAGTACTTC
.	TRBV7-6	.	TRBJ1-1	15	CASSSPGDKNTEAFF	TGTGCCAGCAGCTCACCAGGGGACAAGAACACTGAAGCTTTCTTT
.	TRBV7-2	TRBD1	TRBJ2-7	14	CASSKRTGNYEQYF	TGTGCCAGCAGCAAAAGGACAGGGAACTACGAGCAGTACTTC
many	TRBV4-3	.	TRBJ1-4	18	CASSQDMPGGYRAEKLFF	TGCGCCAGCAGCCAAGATATGCCCGGCGGGTATCGGGCTGAAAAACTGTTTTTT
few	TRBV5-1	.	TRBJ2-5	15	CASSFPVDNQETQYF	TGCGCCAGCAGCTTCCCTGTGGACAATCAAGAGACCCAGTACTTC
.	TRBV12-3/TRBV12-4	.	TRBJ2-3	15	CASTALPARPDTQYF	TGTGCCAGCACCGCTTTACCGGCCCGCCCAGATACGCAGTATTTT
.	TRBV4-1	TRBD2	TRBJ2-3	15	CASTISGGAVDTQYF	TGCGCCAGCACGATTAGCGGGGGGGCCGTGGATACGCAGTATTTT
many	TRBV6-1	.	TRBJ1-1	12	CASSEQYTEAFF	TGTGCCAGCAGTGAACAGTACACTGAAGCTTTCTTT
few	TRBV4-1	TRBD1	TRBJ1-1	16	CASSQDRGTGETEAFF	TGTGCCAGCAGCCAAGATCGTGGGACAGGGGAAACTGAAGCTTTCTTT
many	TRBV7-2	.	TRBJ2-6	18	CASSSLAGHFSGANVLTF	TGTGCCAGCAGCTCCCTAGCCGGACACTTCTCTGGGGCCAACGTCCTGACTTTC
.	TRBV20-1	TRBD1	TRBJ1-6	18	CSARNLDRASSYNSPLHF	TGCAGTGCTAGAAACCTCGACAGGGCTAGCTCCTATAATTCACCCCTCCACTTT
.	TRBV7-9	.	TRBJ1-1	12	CASSLLSQEAFF	TGTGCCAGCAGCTTACTCTCACAGGAAGCTTTCTTT
many	TRBV12-3/TRBV12-4	TRBD2	TRBJ2-3	16	CASIQRGGLGTDTQYF	TGTGCCAGCATCCAGCGGGGGGGCCTGGGCACAGATACGCAGTATTTT
few	TRBV7-6	.	TRBJ1-4	18	CASSSSAKPRGEGEKLFF	TGTGCCAGCAGCTCTAGCGCCAAACCCAGGGGCGAAGGGGAAAAACTGTTTTTT
once	TRBV28	TRBD1	TRBJ1-2	15	CASSLSDRGGDGHTF	TGTGCCAGCAGTTTATCCGACAGGGGAGGTGATGGCCACACCTTC